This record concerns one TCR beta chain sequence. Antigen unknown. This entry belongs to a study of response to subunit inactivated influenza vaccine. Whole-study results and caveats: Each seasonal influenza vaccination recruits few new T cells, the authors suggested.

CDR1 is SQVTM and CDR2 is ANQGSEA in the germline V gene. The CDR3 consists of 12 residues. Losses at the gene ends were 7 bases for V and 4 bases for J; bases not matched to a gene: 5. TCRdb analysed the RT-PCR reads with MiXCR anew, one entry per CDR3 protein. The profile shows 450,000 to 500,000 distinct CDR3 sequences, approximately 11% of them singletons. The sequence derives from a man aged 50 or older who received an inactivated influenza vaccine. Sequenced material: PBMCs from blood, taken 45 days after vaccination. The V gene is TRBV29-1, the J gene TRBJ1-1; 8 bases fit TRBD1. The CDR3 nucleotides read TGCAGCGCAAGGCAGGGGGCCACTGAAGCTTTCTTT. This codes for CSARQGATEAFF.